This T cell receptor (beta chain) was found in a study of T-cell reconstitution after alpha-beta-depleted transplantation in children. Study-level findings and limits: Where alpha-beta T cells came from about two months after transplant was reportedly several hundred expanded graft clones. Surviving recipient T cells and thymic progenitors produced the high day-60 TCRbeta diversity seen in some patients.

Trimming left V 5 bases short and J 6 bases short, with 16 bases between. The CDR3 has 15 amino acids. Germline assignment: CDR1 SGHNT and CDR2 YENEEA. This clonotype was detected only a few times. The antigen is not known. TCRbeta library preparation incorporated unique molecular identifiers. TCRdb reanalysed the PCR reads using MiXCR and keeps one entry per CDR3 protein. The data show 700,000 or so distinct CDR3 sequences, with around 13% seen just once and 0.75% to 0.85% held by the top ten. The V and J genes are TRBV11-3 and TRBJ2-2, with a possible D match to TRBD1 (5 bases). Here the sequenced sample was PBMCs, taken before TCRalphabeta/CD19-depleted stem cell transplant. This TCR derives from a girl between 2 and 10 years old with congenital amegakaryocytic thrombocytopenia, due to receive a stem cell transplant. The CDR3, as DNA: TGTGCCAGCAGCCCAGGGCGGCAGGCCTCCGGGGAGCTGTTTTTT. This translates into CASSPGRQASGELFF. Together with reference TRBV11-3 and TRBJ2-2, the CDR3 gives the full variable domain: EAGVVQSPRYKIIEKKQPVAFWCNPISGHNTLYWYLQNLGQGPELLIRYENEEAVDDSQLPKDRFSAERLKGVDSTLKIQPAELGDSAVYLCASSPGRQASGELFFGEGSRLTVL.